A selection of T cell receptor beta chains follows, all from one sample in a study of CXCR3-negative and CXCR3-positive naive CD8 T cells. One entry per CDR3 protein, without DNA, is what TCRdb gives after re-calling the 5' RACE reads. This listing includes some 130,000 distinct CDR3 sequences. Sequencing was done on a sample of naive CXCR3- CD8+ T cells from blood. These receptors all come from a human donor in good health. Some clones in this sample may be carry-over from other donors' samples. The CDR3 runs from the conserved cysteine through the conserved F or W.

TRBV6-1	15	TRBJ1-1	CASSQRQGLNTEAFF
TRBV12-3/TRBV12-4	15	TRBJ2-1	CASSPTSGRRDEQFF
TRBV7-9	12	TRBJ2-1	CASRTGVDEQFF
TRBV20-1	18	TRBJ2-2	CSATLLPGQGGRTGELFF
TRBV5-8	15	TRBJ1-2	CASSFLPTANYGYTF
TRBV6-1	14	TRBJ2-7	CASRGPGEDYEQYF
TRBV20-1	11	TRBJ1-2	CSVRTGYGYTF
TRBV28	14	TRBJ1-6	CASRVGRGDSPLHF
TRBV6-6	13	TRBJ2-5	CASRGFGVETQYF
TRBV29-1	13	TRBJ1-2	CSVWTGEDYGYTF
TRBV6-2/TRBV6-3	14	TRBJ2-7	CASSTGLASYEQYF
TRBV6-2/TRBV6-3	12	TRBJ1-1	CASTFPTDEAFF
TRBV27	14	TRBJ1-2	CASSFGGGVSGYTF
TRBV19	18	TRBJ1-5	CASSAPGGAWLGNQPQHF
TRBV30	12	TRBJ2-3	CAWSSGTDTQYF
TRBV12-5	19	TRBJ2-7	CASGLNGTSGRPRRYEQYF
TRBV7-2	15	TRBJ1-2	CASSSGTGLDYGYTF
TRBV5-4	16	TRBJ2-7	CASSLSAGGLVDEQYF
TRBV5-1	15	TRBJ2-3	CASRGVGAFGDTQYF
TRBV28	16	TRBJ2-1	CASSPRGLWSYNEQFF
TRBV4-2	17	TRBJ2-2	CASSQDPPPGHTGELFF
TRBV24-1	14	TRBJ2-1	CATSDLPGGVEQFF
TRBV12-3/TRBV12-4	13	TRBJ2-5	CASRATSGETQYF
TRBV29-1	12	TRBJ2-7	CSVEDRDYEQYF
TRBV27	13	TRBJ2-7	CASRDRVYNEQYF
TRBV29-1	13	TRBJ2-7	CSIRGTGSYEQYF
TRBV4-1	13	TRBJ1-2	CASSQASDYGYTF
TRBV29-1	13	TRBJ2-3	CSETQGSTDTQYF
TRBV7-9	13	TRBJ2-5	CASSDWTGVSQYF
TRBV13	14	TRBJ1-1	CASSFGGPNTEAFF
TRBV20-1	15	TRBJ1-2	CSARDPGQVGYGYTF
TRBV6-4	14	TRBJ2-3	CASSARGGTDTQYF
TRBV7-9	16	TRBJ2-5	CASSLLPSGIGETQYF
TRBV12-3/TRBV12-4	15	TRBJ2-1	CASRSGQGPYNEQFF
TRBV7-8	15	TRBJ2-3	CASSLDGGSTDTQYF
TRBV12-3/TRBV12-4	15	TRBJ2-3	CASSPAGGPPDTQYF
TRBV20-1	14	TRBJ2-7	CSARADRALYEQYF
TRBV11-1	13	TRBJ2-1	CASSSHLRDEQFF
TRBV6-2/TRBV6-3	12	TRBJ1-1	CASRSPGGEAFF
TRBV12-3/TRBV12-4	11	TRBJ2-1	CASSFGGEQFF
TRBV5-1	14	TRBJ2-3	CASSWDGFTDTQYF
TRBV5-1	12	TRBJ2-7	CASSLGKGEQYF
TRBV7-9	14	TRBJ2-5	CASSFSGVGETQHF
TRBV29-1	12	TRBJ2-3	CSVRLSTDTQYF
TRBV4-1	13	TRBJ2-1	CASSQDGDNEQFF
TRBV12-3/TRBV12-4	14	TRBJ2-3	CASSPQRTSDTQYF
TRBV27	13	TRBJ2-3	CASSLLGTDTQYF
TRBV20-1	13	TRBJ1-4	CSALYDPNEKLFF
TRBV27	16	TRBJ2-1	CASSLIVGDSYNEQFF
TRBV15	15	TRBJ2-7	CATSRGHTNSYEQYF
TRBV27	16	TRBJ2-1	CASNGQQGSSYNEQFF
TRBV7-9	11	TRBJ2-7	CASSPGGEQYF